One sample yielded the 24 T cell receptor beta chains listed below, sequenced in a study of T cells in Graves' hyperthyroidism and ophthalmopathy. Template material for amplifying TCR beta CDR3 regions consisted of RNA transcripts. First-round RT-PCR targeting the TCR CDR3 was performed with the HTBI primer set. TCRdb reprocessed the multiplex PCR reads via MiXCR and lists one record per CDR3 protein. The table includes approximately 360,000 distinct CDR3 sequences, around 25% detected once. Sequenced material: blood. Receptor source: a man between 50 and 59 years old with Graves' hyperthyroidism.

Points on this clonotype: The junction departs from germline at one end; a sequencing error may be responsible. This sequence joins TRBV4-1 and TRBJ1-1; no definite D call. Germline CDR1 reads MGHRA; CDR2 reads YSYEKL. This CDR3 has 15 amino acids. CDR3 bases: TGCGCCAGCAGCCAAGTGGCGGGATTAAACACTGAAGGTTTCTTT. As protein: CASSQVAGLNTEGFF.

Details on this clonotype: A junction boundary mismatches the germline segment, possibly from a read error. This chain uses TRBV7-9 with TRBJ2-7; D remains ambiguous. CDR3 length: 11 amino acids. Germline lookup yields CDR1 SEHNR and CDR2 FQNEAQ (reference sequence). The CDR3 region is CASSSDYAQYF. Here the CDR3 DNA reads TGTGCCAGCAGCTCTGATTACGCGCAGTACTTC.

The gene calls are TRBV12-5 and TRBJ2-2; 9 nucleotides match TRBD1. The germline V gene encodes CDR1 LGHNT and CDR2 FRNRAP. The CDR3 contains 15 residues. The V and J ends lost 6 bases and 1 base, in that order; junction bases with no gene match: 3. The CDR3 bases are TGTGCTAGTGGGAAGGGACAGGGGAACACCGGGGAGCTGTTTTTT. Amino acids: CASGKGQGNTGELFF.

This clonotype showed up just a few times. CDR3 bases: TGCGCCAGCAGCTCTGGGGGGGGGCGAACCGCAGATACGCAGTATTTT. This gives the protein CASSSGGGRTADTQYF. This rearrangement joins TRBV5-1 to TRBJ2-3, with a tentative D call TRBD2 (7 bases). Germline CDR1 SGHRS, CDR2 YFSETQ. The V gene lost 3 bases and the J gene lost 4 bases, with 18 bases spanning the gap. The CDR3 is 16 amino acids.

This clonotype was counted at least ten times. This chain joins TRBV3-1 and TRBJ1-1; D is unclear. The germline V gene encodes CDR1 LGHDT and CDR2 YNNKEL (reference sequence). Trimming left V 2 bases short and J 0 bases short, with 4 bases between. The CDR3 totals 13 residues. CDR3 nucleotide sequence: TGTGCCAGCAGCCAAAAGATGAACACTGAAGCTTTCTTT. It encodes CASSQKMNTEAFF. Combining the CDR3 with reference TRBV3-1 and TRBJ1-1 gives the whole variable domain DTAVSQTPKYLVTQMGNDKSIKCEQNLGHDTMYWYKQDSKKFLKIMFSYNNKELIINETVPNRFSPKSPDKAHLNLHINSLELGDSAVYFCASSQKMNTEAFFGQGTRLTVV.

V and J are TRBV12-3 or TRBV12-4 and TRBJ1-6; possible D gene TRBD1, 6 bases. CDR3 length: 13 amino acids. V lost 1 base, J lost 12 bases, and 10 bases lay in between. The CDR3 DNA reads as TGTGCCAGCAGTTTAGGGACAGCGTTACCCCTCCACTTT. It codes for CASSLGTALPLHF.

This clonotype was seen only a few times. This chain links TRBV15 with TRBJ2-3; D possibly uses TRBD1 or TRBD2 (5 bases each). V was clipped by 0 bases and J by 0 bases, with 10 bases between them. The length of the CDR3 is 16 residues. Looked up from germline, CDR1 is LNHNV and CDR2 is YYDKDF (reference sequence). The CDR3 coding sequence is TGTGCCACCAGCAGAGAGGCCGGGGCCAGCACAGATACGCAGTATTTT. Amino acid sequence: CATSREAGASTDTQYF.

This clonotype was seen at least ten times. The chain has TRBV12-3 or TRBV12-4 and TRBJ1-2; 7 bases agree with TRBD1. The trim removed 5 bases at V and 7 bases at J, leaving 13 bases unmatched. This CDR3 spans 15 amino acids. The CDR3 sequence is CASSPNRQGLGGYTF. CDR3 nucleotide sequence: TGTGCCAGCAGTCCCAACCGACAGGGCTTGGGTGGCTACACCTTC.

The chain recombines TRBV10-2 with TRBJ2-7; 10 nucleotides agree with TRBD1. This CDR3 region has 12 residues. CDR1 WSHSY and CDR2 SAAADI come from the germline V gene. The V segment lost 9 bases and the J segment 5 bases; nucleotides outside the gene matches: 4. This CDR3 reads CASRQGADEQYF. CDR3 DNA: TGCGCCAGTCGACAGGGGGCCGACGAGCAGTACTTC.

The gene calls are TRBV5-1 and TRBJ2-2; 10 positions match TRBD2. The CDR3 loop spans 17 amino acids. The germline V gene has CDR1 SGHRS and CDR2 YFSETQ. V shed 0 bases, J shed 7 bases, and the junction held 9 bases outside the gene matches. This chain's CDR3 is CASSLDSLAGVDGELFF. The DNA for the CDR3 is TGCGCCAGCAGCTTGGACTCCCTAGCGGGAGTGGACGGGGAGCTGTTTTTT.

A remark on this clonotype: This may be a read error: a much more frequent sequence differs by one nucleotide. This rearrangement joins TRBV12-3 or TRBV12-4 to TRBJ2-1; 7 bases map to TRBD2. The CDR3 is 14 amino acids. Losses at the gene ends were 8 bases for V and 3 bases for J; bases not matched to a gene: 7. CDR3 sequence (DNA): TGTGCCAGCCGTCCGGGGGGTGACTACAATGAGCAGTTCTTC. Translated: CASRPGGDYNEQFF.

J is TRBJ2-2 and V is TRBV7-6; the D gene is possibly TRBD2 (5 bases). The ends were cut back, 5 bases at V and 6 bases at J, with 25 bases in the middle. CDR1 and CDR2 from the germline V gene are SGHVS and FNYEAQ. The CDR3 is 18 amino acids. For the CDR3, the DNA is TGTGCCAGCAGCCACGAGGGTAGCTTCCCACCGTACGCCGGGGAGCTGTTTTTT. The encoded protein is CASSHEGSFPPYAGELFF.

The sample holds one count of this clonotype. The J gene is TRBJ2-2, the V gene TRBV14, with D unclear. The CDR3 is made up of 14 amino acids. V shed 2 bases and J shed 6 bases, with 10 bases lying between them. The V gene's germline CDR1 is SGHDN and CDR2 FVKESK. DNA for the CDR3: TGTGCCAGCAGCCAACTAGGGTATTCCGGGGAGCTGTTTTTT. It is translated as CASSQLGYSGELFF.

A few counts support this clonotype. J is TRBJ1-2 and V is TRBV6-1; tentatively, D is TRBD1 (6 bases). Germline CDR1 and CDR2: MNHNS and SASEGT. V gave up 5 bases and J gave up 1 base, with 17 bases separating them. The CDR3 extends over 16 amino acids. As DNA, the CDR3 is TGTGCCAGCAGTCCTACAGGGTACCGACTTAACTATGGCTACACCTTC. Translating it yields CASSPTGYRLNYGYTF.

The table lists this clonotype with many counts. CDR3 in DNA: TGTGCCAGCGAATCCCCCGGGACTCAGGGGCTGGTCACAGAGACCCAGTACTTC. This encodes CASESPGTQGLVTETQYF. This chain connects TRBV28 to TRBJ2-5, with D perhaps given as TRBD1 or TRBD2 (6 bases each). The CDR3 spans 18 residues. Germline V CDR1 and CDR2: MDHEN, SYDVKM. The V gene lost 8 bases and the J gene lost 4 bases, with 29 bases spanning the gap.

The chain links TRBV29-1 to TRBJ2-5; no definite D call. This CDR3 spans 13 amino acids. CDR1 and CDR2 from the germline V gene are SQVTM and ANQGSEA. With 5 bases removed from V and 1 base from J, the gap between germline ends came to 11 bases. In DNA form, the CDR3 reads TGCAGCGTTCTCCCAGCCGCCCAAGAGACCCAGTACTTC. It translates to CSVLPAAQETQYF.

This clonotype was observed a few times. The chain has TRBV28 and TRBJ1-5; D possibly corresponds to TRBD1 (6 bases). Trimming shortened V by 0 bases and J by 5 bases, and 14 bases separated the two germline ends. The CDR3 totals 16 residues. Germline assignment: CDR1 MDHEN and CDR2 SYDVKM. In DNA, the CDR3 is TGTGCCAGCAGTTTATGGGGCAGGGACATCGATCAGCCCCAGCATTTT. It translates to CASSLWGRDIDQPQHF.

The rearrangement links TRBV5-5 to TRBJ2-7; 8 bases line up with TRBD2. With 2 bases clipped from V and 0 bases from J, the junction kept 4 bases outside the gene matches. The CDR3 runs 15 residues. Germline CDR1 SGHKS, CDR2 YYEKEE (reference sequence). CDR3 sequence reads: CASSLGTRLSYEQYF. The CDR3 DNA follows: TGTGCCAGCAGCTTAGGGACTAGGCTCTCCTACGAGCAGTACTTC.

This clonotype was observed at least ten times. The chain has TRBV3-1 and TRBJ1-1, with D unclear. V was clipped by 1 base and J by 0 bases, with 9 bases between them. This CDR3 region has 15 residues. Looked up from germline, CDR1 is LGHDT and CDR2 is YNNKEL (reference sequence). The CDR3 bases are TGTGCCAGCAGCCAAGGGAGGGATCTGAACACTGAAGCTTTCTTT. It codes for CASSQGRDLNTEAFF.

V is TRBV3-1 and J is TRBJ1-3; TRBD1 is a possible D gene (6 bases). The ends were cut back, 7 bases at V and 4 bases at J, with 11 bases in the middle. The CDR3 extends over 13 amino acids. CDR1 is LGHDT, CDR2 YNNKEL, per germline (reference sequence). This CDR3 is CASKAGAGNTIYF. The CDR3 DNA reads TGTGCCAGCAAGGCAGGGGCAGGAAACACCATATATTTT.

This clonotype was recorded only once. This sequence joins TRBV5-1 and TRBJ2-3; maybe TRBD2 (5 bases). The V gene lost 1 base and the J gene lost 6 bases, with 15 bases spanning the gap. Germline lookup yields CDR1 SGHRS and CDR2 YFSETQ. This CDR3 has 15 residues. This CDR3 is CASSLSPSPGDTQYF. The CDR3 bases are TGCGCCAGCAGCTTGTCGCCAAGTCCGGGGGATACGCAGTATTTT.

This clonotype came up a few times. The CDR3 bases are TGCAGCGTTGGCCCCGGAGCCGGGCAGCCCCAGCATTTT. Translation gives CSVGPGAGQPQHF. The gene calls are TRBV29-1 and TRBJ1-5; D not certain. The V end was cut by 4 bases, the J end by 7 bases, with 14 bases between. The CDR3 spans 13 residues. The V gene's germline CDR1 is SQVTM and CDR2 ANQGSEA.

The chain couples TRBV4-1 to TRBJ1-2, with D possibly matching TRBD1 (5 bases). Trimming cost V 0 bases and J 7 bases, with 15 bases left between them. Germline values: CDR1 MGHRA, CDR2 YSYEKL. This CDR3 contains 15 residues. The CDR3 here is CASSQDGFGAGGYTF. CDR3 DNA sequence: TGCGCCAGCAGCCAAGATGGCTTCGGGGCAGGTGGCTACACCTTC.

This clonotype has just a few counts. V and J are TRBV5-5 and TRBJ2-3; D gene ambiguous. This CDR3 is 15 amino acids long. Germline loops: CDR1 SGHKS, CDR2 YYEKEE (reference sequence). Between the trimmed V and J ends, which lost 2 bases and 1 base, there was a span of 11 bases. The CDR3 is CASSLTITGTDTQYF. The CDR3 DNA is TGTGCCAGCAGCTTAACAATAACGGGCACAGATACGCAGTATTTT.